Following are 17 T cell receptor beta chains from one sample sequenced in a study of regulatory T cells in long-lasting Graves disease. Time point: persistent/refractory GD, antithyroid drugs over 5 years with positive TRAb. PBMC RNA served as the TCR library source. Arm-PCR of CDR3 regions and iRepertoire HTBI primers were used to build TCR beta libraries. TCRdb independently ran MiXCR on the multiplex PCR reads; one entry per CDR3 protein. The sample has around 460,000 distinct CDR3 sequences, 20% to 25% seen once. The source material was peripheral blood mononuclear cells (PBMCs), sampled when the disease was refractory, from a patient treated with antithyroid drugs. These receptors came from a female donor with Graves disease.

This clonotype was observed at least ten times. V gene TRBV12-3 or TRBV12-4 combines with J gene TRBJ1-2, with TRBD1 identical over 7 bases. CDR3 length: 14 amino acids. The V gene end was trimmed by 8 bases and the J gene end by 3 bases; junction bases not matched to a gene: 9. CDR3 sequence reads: CASGQGGEYYGYTF. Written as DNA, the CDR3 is TGTGCCAGCGGGCAAGGGGGCGAGTACTATGGCTACACCTTC.

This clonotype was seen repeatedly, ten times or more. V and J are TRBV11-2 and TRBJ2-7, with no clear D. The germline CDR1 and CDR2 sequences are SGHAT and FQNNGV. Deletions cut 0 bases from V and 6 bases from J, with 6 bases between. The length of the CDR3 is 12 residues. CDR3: CASSLDGTEQYF. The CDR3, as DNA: TGTGCCAGCAGCTTAGATGGAACCGAGCAGTACTTC.

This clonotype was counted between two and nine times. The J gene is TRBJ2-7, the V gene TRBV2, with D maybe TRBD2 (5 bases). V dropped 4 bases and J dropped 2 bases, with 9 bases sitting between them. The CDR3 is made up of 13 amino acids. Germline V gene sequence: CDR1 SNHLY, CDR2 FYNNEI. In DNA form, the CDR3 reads TGTGCCAGCAGTGCGAGGGAACCCTACGAGCAGTACTTC. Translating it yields CASSAREPYEQYF.

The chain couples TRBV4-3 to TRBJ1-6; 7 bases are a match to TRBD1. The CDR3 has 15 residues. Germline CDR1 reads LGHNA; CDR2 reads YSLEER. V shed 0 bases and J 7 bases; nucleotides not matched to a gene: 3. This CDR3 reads CASSQDRTGNSPLHF. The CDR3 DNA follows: TGCGCCAGCAGCCAAGATAGGACAGGAAATTCACCCCTCCACTTT.

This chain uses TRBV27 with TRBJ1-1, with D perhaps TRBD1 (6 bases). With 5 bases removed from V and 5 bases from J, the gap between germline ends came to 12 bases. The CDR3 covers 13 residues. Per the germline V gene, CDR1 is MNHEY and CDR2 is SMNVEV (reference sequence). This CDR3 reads CASSPTGPTEAFF. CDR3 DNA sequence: TGTGCCAGCAGTCCTACAGGGCCTACTGAAGCTTTCTTT.

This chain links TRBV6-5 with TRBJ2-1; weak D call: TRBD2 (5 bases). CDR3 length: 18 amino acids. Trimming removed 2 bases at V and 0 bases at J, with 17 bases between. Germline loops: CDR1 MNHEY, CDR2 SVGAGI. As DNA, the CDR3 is TGTGCCAGCAGTTACGGGGTAGTAGCGACGAGCTCCTACAATGAGCAGTTCTTC. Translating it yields CASSYGVVATSSYNEQFF.

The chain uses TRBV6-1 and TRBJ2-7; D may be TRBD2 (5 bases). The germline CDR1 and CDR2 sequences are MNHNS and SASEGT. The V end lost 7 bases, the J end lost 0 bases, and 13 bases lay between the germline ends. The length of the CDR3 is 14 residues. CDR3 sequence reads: CASNLGISSYEQYF. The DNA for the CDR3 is TGTGCCAGCAACCTCGGGATTTCCTCCTACGAGCAGTACTTC.

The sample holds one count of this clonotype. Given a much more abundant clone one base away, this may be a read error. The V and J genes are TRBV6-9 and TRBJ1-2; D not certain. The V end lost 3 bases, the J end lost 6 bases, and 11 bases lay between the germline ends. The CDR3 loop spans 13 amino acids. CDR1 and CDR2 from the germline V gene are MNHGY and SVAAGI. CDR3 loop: CASSYAWGNGYTF. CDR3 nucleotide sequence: TGTGCCAGCAGTTACGCATGGGGAAATGGCTACACCTTC.

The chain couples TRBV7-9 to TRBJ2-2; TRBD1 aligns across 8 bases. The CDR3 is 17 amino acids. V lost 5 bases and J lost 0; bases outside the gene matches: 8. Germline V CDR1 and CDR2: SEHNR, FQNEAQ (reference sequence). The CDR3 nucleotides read TGTGCCAGCAGCCCTACAGACAGGGGCGCGAACACCGGGGAGCTGTTTTTT. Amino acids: CASSPTDRGANTGELFF.

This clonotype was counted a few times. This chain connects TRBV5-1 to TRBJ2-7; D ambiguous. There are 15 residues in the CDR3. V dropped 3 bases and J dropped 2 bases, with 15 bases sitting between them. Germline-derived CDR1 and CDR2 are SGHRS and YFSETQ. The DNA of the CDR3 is TGCGCCAGCAGCTCACCGTTGGGGTCCACCTACGAGCAGTACTTC. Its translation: CASSSPLGSTYEQYF.

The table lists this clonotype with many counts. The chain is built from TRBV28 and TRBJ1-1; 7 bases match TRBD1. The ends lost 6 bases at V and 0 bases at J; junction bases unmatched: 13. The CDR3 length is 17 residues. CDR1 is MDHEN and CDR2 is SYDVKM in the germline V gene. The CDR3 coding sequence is TGTGCCAGCAGGCCAAATTGGCGGGACAGTCTGAACACTGAAGCTTTCTTT. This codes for CASRPNWRDSLNTEAFF.

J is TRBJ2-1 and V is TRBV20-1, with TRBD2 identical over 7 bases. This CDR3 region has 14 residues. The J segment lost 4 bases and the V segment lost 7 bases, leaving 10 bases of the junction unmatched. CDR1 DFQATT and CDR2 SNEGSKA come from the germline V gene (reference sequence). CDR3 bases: TGCAGTGTTCAGCCAGCGGGGTTATACAATGAGCAGTTCTTC. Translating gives CSVQPAGLYNEQFF.

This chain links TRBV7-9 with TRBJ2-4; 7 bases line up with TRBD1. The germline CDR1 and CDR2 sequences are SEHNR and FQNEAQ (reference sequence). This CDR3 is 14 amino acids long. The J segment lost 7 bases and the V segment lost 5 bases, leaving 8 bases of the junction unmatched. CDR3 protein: CASSARDRDNIQYF. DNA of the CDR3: TGTGCCAGCAGCGCCCGGGACAGAGACAACATTCAGTACTTC.

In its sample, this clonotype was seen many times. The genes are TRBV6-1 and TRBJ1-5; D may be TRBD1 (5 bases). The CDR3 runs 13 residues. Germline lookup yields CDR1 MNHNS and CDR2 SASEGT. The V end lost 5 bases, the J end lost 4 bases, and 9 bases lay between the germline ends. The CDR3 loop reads CASSPQGNQPQHF. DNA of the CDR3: TGTGCCAGCAGTCCGCAGGGAAATCAGCCCCAGCATTTT.

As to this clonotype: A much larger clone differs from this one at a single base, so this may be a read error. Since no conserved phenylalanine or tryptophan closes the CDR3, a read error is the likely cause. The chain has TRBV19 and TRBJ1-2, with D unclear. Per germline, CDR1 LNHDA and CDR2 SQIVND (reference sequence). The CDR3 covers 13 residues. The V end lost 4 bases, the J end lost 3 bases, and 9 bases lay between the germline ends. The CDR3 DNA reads TGTGCCAGTAGTAGTGGCAGCTACTATGGCTACACCCTC. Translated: CASSSGSYYGYTL.

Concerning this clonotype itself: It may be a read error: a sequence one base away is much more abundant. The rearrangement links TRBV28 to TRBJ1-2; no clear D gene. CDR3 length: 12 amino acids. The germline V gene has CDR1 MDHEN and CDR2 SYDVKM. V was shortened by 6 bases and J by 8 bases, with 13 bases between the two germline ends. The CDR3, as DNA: TGTGCCAGCAGACCCCAGGCCGGCGGCTACACCTTC. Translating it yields CASRPQAGGYTF.

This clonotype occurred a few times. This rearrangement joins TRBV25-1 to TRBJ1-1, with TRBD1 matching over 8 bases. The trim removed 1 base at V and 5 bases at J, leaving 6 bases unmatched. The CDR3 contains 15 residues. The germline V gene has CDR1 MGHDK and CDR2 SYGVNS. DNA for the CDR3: TGTGCCAGCAGTGAATGGCGACAGGGGAAGACTGAAGCTTTCTTT. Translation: CASSEWRQGKTEAFF.